A selection of T cell receptor beta chains follows, all from one sample in a study of follicular helper T cells after annual influenza vaccination. Only in-frame clones appear in the TCRdb table, and some are missing; sequencing was by immunoSEQ multiplex PCR. The data contain about 4,800 clones, 65% to 85% of them singletons. The sequenced sample was CXCR5+ CD38- circulating T follicular helper cells from blood, obtained 7 days after influenza vaccination. The receptors here all came from an adult who received the influenza vaccine. The CDR3 runs from the conserved cysteine through the conserved F or W. D genes are given only for firm matches. Only part of the rows carry a size: once, few, many, or a class if the clone is expanded.

J	D	V	size	CDR3	DNA
TRBJ1-1	.	TRBV10-3	.	CAISVRPQGLNTEAFF	TGTGCCATCAGTGTCCGCCCACAGGGACTGAACACTGAAGCTTTCTTT
TRBJ2-7	.	TRBV18	.	CASSPITGDSYEQYF	TGTGCCAGCTCACCAATCACCGGGGACTCCTACGAGCAGTACTTC
TRBJ2-3	.	TRBV15	.	CATSKRLGRTDTQYF	TGTGCCACCAGCAAGAGATTGGGAAGGACAGATACGCAGTATTTT
TRBJ1-1	.	TRBV7-8	.	CASSLKGGTEAFF	TGTGCCAGCAGCTTGAAAGGGGGCACTGAAGCTTTCTTT
TRBJ1-4	TRBD1	TRBV6-5	.	CASSLTGEGEKLFF	TGTGCCAGCAGCCTAACAGGGGAGGGTGAAAAACTGTTTTTT
TRBJ1-5	TRBD1	TRBV4-2	.	CASSQAGTGTGGFTNQPQHF	TGTGCCAGCAGCCAAGCTGGGACCGGGACAGGGGGCTTCACGAATCAGCCCCAGCATTTT
TRBJ2-1	.	TRBV4-2	.	CASSLGEQGSRNEQFF	TGTGCCAGCAGCCTGGGGGAACAGGGAAGCCGGAATGAGCAGTTCTTC
TRBJ1-4	.	TRBV7-9	.	CASSFFLGGGEKLFF	TGTGCCAGCAGCTTTTTTCTAGGAGGGGGTGAAAAACTGTTTTTT
TRBJ1-2	.	TRBV11-1	.	CASSLTGYGYTF	TGTGCCAGCAGCTTAACTGGGTATGGCTACACCTTC
TRBJ1-2	.	TRBV6-5	.	CASSLQGYGYTF	TGTGCCAGCAGCCTACAGGGATATGGCTACACCTTC
TRBJ2-7	TRBD2	TRBV29-1	.	CSVRARLAGIGEQYF	TGCAGCGTGAGGGCTAGGCTAGCGGGGATCGGCGAGCAGTACTTC
TRBJ2-1	TRBD1	TRBV6-1	.	CASSRPGQGINEQFF	TGTGCCAGCAGTCGGCCGGGACAGGGAATTAATGAGCAGTTCTTC
TRBJ2-6	.	TRBV6-1	few	CASNKGEAGANVLTF	TGTGCCAGCAATAAAGGGGAGGCTGGGGCCAACGTCCTGACTTTC
TRBJ2-1	.	TRBV5-1	.	CASSLEGANEQFF	TGCGCCAGCAGCTTAGAAGGGGCCAATGAGCAGTTCTTC
TRBJ1-6	.	TRBV4-3	.	CASSQVADSNSPLHF	TGCGCCAGCAGCCAAGTCGCGGACAGTAATTCACCCCTCCACTTT
TRBJ1-2	.	TRBV5-6	.	CASSYNRDGYTF	TGTGCCAGCAGCTATAACAGGGATGGCTACACCTTC